This T cell receptor beta chain was captured by sequencing in a study of metastatic and nonmetastatic thyroid tumors. The germline V gene encodes CDR1 LGHNA and CDR2 YSLEER. This CDR3 is built from 15 residues. V was shortened by 0 bases and J by 0 bases, with 8 bases between the two germline ends. TCRdb reprocessed the PCR reads via MiXCR. The data show about 20,000 clones, with approximately 30% seen just once and 13% to 15% held by the top ten. Among the patients, none had received any treatment before thyroid surgery. This TCR was sampled from a female donor with papillary thyroid cancer or a benign thyroid nodule (not recorded which). Some clones in this sample may be carry-over from other donors' samples. The sample comprised blood. This chain joins TRBV4-3 and TRBJ1-1; D remains unclear. CDR3 nucleotide sequence: TGCGCCAGCAGCCAAGACCGGGGAATGAACACTGAAGCTTTCTTT. Its translation is CASSQDRGMNTEAFF.